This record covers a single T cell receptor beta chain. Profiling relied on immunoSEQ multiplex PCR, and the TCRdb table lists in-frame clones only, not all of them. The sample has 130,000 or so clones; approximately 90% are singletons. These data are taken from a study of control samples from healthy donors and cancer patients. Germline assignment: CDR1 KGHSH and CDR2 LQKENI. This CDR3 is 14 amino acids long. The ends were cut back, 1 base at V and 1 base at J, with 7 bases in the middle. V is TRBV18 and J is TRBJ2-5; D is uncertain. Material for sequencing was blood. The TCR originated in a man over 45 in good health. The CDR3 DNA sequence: TGTGCCAGCTCACCACAGGTTTCCCAAGAGACCCAGTACTTC. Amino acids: CASSPQVSQETQYF.